This T cell receptor beta chain was profiled in a study of cytomegalovirus exposure and HLA in healthy donors. 60 Vbeta and 13 Jbeta primers were used in PCR. Assay used: immunoSEQ multiplex PCR; TCRdb lists only in-frame clones, some missing. The table lists roughly 160,000 clones, around three quarters of them singletons. Per the germline V gene, CDR1 is SGHDT and CDR2 is YYEEEE. This CDR3 contains 15 residues. Trimming removed 0 bases from V and 4 bases from J; junction bases left unmatched: 4. The chain is built from TRBV5-6 and TRBJ1-2, with 9 positions matching TRBD1. The receptor was derived from a man aged 50 to 60 in good health and CMV-seropositive. The sequenced sample was PBMCs. CDR3 in amino acids: CASSLGTGGRYGYTF. Here the CDR3 DNA reads TGTGCCAGCAGCTTGGGAACAGGGGGCCGCTATGGCTACACCTTC.